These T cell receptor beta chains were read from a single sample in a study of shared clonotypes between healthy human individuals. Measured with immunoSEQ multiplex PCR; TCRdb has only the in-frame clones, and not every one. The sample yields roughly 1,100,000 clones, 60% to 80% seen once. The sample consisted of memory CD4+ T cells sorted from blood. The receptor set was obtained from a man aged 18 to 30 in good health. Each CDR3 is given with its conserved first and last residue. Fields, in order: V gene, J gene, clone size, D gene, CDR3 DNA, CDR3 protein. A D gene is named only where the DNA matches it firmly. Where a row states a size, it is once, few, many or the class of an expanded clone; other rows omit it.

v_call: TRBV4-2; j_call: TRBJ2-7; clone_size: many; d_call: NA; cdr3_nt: TGTGCCAGCAGCCAAGACTCCAGGGGAGCCTACGAGCAGTACTTC; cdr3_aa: CASSQDSRGAYEQYF
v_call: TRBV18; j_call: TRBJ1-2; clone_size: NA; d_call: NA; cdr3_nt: TGTGCCAGCTCACCAAGTAACTATGGCTACACCTTC; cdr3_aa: CASSPSNYGYTF
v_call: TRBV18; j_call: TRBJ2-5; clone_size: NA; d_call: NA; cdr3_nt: TGTGCCAGCTCACAACGTTGGGGAGCTGAGACCCAGTACTTC; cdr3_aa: CASSQRWGAETQYF
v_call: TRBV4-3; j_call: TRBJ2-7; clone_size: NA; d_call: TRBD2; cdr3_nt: TGCGCCAGCAGCCGGGAGCGGGGCGGGAGCTCCTACGAGCAGTACTTC; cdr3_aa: CASSRERGGSSYEQYF
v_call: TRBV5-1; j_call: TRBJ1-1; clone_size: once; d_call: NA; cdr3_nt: TGCGCCAGCAGTCAAGGCGGGGTCACGGGGACTGAAGCTTTCTTT; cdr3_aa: CASSQGGVTGTEAFF
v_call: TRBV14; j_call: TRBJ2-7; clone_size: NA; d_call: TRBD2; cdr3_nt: TGTGCCAGCAGCCCGGGCGGGGGGGTCCGCCTCTACGAGCAGTACTTC; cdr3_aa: CASSPGGGVRLYEQYF
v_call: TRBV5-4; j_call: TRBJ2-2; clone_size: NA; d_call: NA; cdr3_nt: TGTGCCAGCAATACAGGGTTGGGCACCGGGGAGCTGTTTTTT; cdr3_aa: CASNTGLGTGELFF
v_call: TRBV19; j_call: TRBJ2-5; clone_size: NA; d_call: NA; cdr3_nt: TGTGCCAGTAGTATATCGCGGAGAGAGACCCAGTACTTC; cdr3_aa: CASSISRRETQYF
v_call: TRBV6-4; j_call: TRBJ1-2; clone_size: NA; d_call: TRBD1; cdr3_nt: TGTGCCAGCAGCCCCGGGACAGGGATCTTCGGCTACACCTTC; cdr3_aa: CASSPGTGIFGYTF
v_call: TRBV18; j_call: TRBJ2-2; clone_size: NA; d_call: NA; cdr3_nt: TGTGCCAGCTCACCACCGTTTACGGCGAACACCGGGGAGCTGTTTTTT; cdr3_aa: CASSPPFTANTGELFF